The clone carrying this T cell receptor beta chain has more than one count but fewer than ten. What it recognizes is unknown. V was clipped by 2 bases and J by 10 bases, with 14 bases between them. CDR3 size: 13 residues. Per germline, CDR1 SEHNR and CDR2 FQNEAQ (reference sequence). This sample was taken from a study of T-cell memory formation after mild COVID-19. Study overall: The two donors had largely donor-specific TCR clusters. Study-wide findings and caveats: Day 15 to 85 contractors were CD4/CD8 balanced; later expanders leaned CD4+.

Constant-segment primers were used for 5'RACE, and the resulting TCR alpha and TCR beta cDNA libraries carried sample barcodes and UMIs. MiXCR, applied by TCRdb to the 5' RACE reads, yields one record per CDR3 protein. The sample has about 110,000 distinct CDR3 sequences; around 12% are singletons. The chain links TRBV7-9 to TRBJ2-5; D is undetermined. The receptor was derived from an adult woman who had mild COVID-19 (a few samples of this study predate the infection). Cell type and time point are not known. Sequenced: PBMCs or a T cell subset sorted from them (not recorded which). This chain's CDR3 is CASSLTPQYDQYF. In nucleotides, the CDR3 is TGTGCCAGCAGCTTAACCCCCCAGTACGACCAGTACTTC. The variable domain in full, with the rest retrieved from reference TRBV7-9 and TRBJ2-5, is DTGVSQNPRHKITKRGQNVTFRCDPISEHNRLYWYRQTLGQGPEFLTYFQNEAQLEKSRLLSDRFSAERPKGSFSTLEIQRTEQGDSAMYLCASSLTPQYDQYFGPGTRLLVL.